Listed below are T cell receptor beta chains from one sample, sequenced in a study of CD8 T cells in ankylosing spondylitis. TCRdb re-called the 5' RACE reads with MiXCR, one entry per CDR3 protein. In the table there are hundreds of thousands of distinct CDR3 sequences, around 8% of which are singletons. The sample taken for sequencing was blood, either unsorted or a sorted T cell fraction (not recorded which). The receptors were gathered from a female donor with ankylosing spondylitis or in good health (not recorded which). CDR3s include the opening cysteine and the closing phenylalanine or tryptophan. Each record gives: J gene, D gene, V gene, clone size, CDR3 DNA, CDR3 protein. The D gene is left open where the match is weak. Some rows have no size entry. The others give once, few or many, or a class for an expanded clone.

J: TRBJ1-5
D: NA
V: TRBV20-1
size: NA
DNA: TGCTGTGCTAGAGATCTCGGCATGGGCGATAGCAATCAGCCCCAGCATTTT
CDR3: CCARDLGMGDSNQPQHF

J: TRBJ2-3
D: TRBD2
V: TRBV7-2
size: many
DNA: TGTGCCAGCAGCTTAGGGACTAGCGGTTCAGATACGCAGTATTTT
CDR3: CASSLGTSGSDTQYF

J: TRBJ2-7
D: NA
V: TRBV12-3/TRBV12-4
size: NA
DNA: TGTGCCAGCAGTTTTACGCAGGGGAGGTACGAGCAGTACTTC
CDR3: CASSFTQGRYEQYF

J: TRBJ1-3
D: NA
V: TRBV20-1
size: many
DNA: TGCAGTGCTAGAGATTTAGGTTTCTCTGGAAACACCATATATTTT
CDR3: CSARDLGFSGNTIYF

J: TRBJ1-1
D: NA
V: TRBV4-3
size: many
DNA: TGCGCCAGCAGCCAAGACAGTGAAGCTTTCTTT
CDR3: CASSQDSEAFF

J: TRBJ1-5
D: NA
V: TRBV12-3/TRBV12-4
size: many
DNA: TGTGCCAGCAGTTTAGGACGAAGTAAGGCCCAGCATTTT
CDR3: CASSLGRSKAQHF

J: TRBJ2-7
D: NA
V: TRBV6-5
size: few
DNA: TGTGCCAGCAGTTACTCGGCGAGTATTTCCTACGAGCAGTACTTC
CDR3: CASSYSASISYEQYF

J: TRBJ1-5
D: NA
V: TRBV10-3
size: many
DNA: TGTGCCATCAGTGAAATGTCAGGTGAGCCGCCCCAGCATTTT
CDR3: CAISEMSGEPPQHF

J: TRBJ2-5
D: NA
V: TRBV7-2
size: NA
DNA: TGTGCCAGCAGCTTAGGGACCTTGGGAAAAGGGACCCAGTACTTC
CDR3: CASSLGTLGKGTQYF

J: TRBJ2-6
D: TRBD2
V: TRBV7-7
size: NA
DNA: TGTGCCAGCAGCTCGGGACTAGCGGGAGCTGGGGCCAACGTCCTGACTTTC
CDR3: CASSSGLAGAGANVLTF

J: TRBJ2-1
D: TRBD2
V: TRBV11-2
size: many
DNA: TGTGCCAGCAGCCCCCAGGGACTAGCGGGAGAGAGGTTCTTC
CDR3: CASSPQGLAGERFF

J: TRBJ2-4
D: NA
V: TRBV7-2
size: many
DNA: TGTGCCAGCAGCGAAACCGGGCAAAACATTCAGTACTTC
CDR3: CASSETGQNIQYF

J: TRBJ2-1
D: TRBD2
V: TRBV7-2
size: NA
DNA: TGTGCCAGCAGCGCGGGGGACGAGCAGTTCTTC
CDR3: CASSAGDEQFF

J: TRBJ2-1
D: TRBD2
V: TRBV11-2
size: many
DNA: TGTGCCAGCACCACGGGACTAGCCTTTCTTAGCTCCTACAATGAGCAGTTCTTC
CDR3: CASTTGLAFLSSYNEQFF

J: TRBJ2-7
D: NA
V: TRBV6-5
size: NA
DNA: TGTGCCAGCAGTTACTCTGGAAGTAGCTCCTACGAGCAGTACTTC
CDR3: CASSYSGSSSYEQYF

J: TRBJ2-3
D: TRBD2
V: TRBV4-2
size: many
DNA: TGTGCCAGCAGCCAAGGGGCTAGCGGGAGGTTAGATACGCAGTATTTT
CDR3: CASSQGASGRLDTQYF

J: TRBJ2-7
D: NA
V: TRBV14
size: many
DNA: TGTGCCAGCAGCCAAGAAGAGCCCCGGCCTCCTAGGGGTGGGGAGCAGTACTTC
CDR3: CASSQEEPRPPRGGEQYF

J: TRBJ1-1
D: NA
V: TRBV27
size: many
DNA: TGTGCCAGTTTCGGTAGGACTGAAGCTTTCTTT
CDR3: CASFGRTEAFF

J: TRBJ2-7
D: NA
V: TRBV20-1
size: NA
DNA: TGCAGTGCTAGAGGTCGACTAGTACGGCACGAGCAGTACTTC
CDR3: CSARGRLVRHEQYF

J: TRBJ2-3
D: TRBD2
V: TRBV11-2
size: many
DNA: TGTGCCAGCAGCTTCCGTCAAGTCGATCAAATAGCGGGATCAACAGATACGCAGTATTTT
CDR3: CASSFRQVDQIAGSTDTQYF

J: TRBJ2-6
D: NA
V: TRBV7-2
size: NA
DNA: TGTGCCAGCAGCTTGACACAGCTCTCTGGGGCCAACGTCCTGACTTTC
CDR3: CASSLTQLSGANVLTF

J: TRBJ2-5
D: TRBD2
V: TRBV5-6
size: few
DNA: TGTGCCAGCAGCTTGTACAGCGGGAGTGGAGAGACCCAGTACTTC
CDR3: CASSLYSGSGETQYF

J: TRBJ2-7
D: TRBD2
V: TRBV9
size: many
DNA: TGTGCCAGCAGCGTAGGTAGCGGGACGTCCTACGAGCAGTACTTC
CDR3: CASSVGSGTSYEQYF

J: TRBJ2-4
D: NA
V: TRBV20-1
size: few
DNA: TGCAGTGCCCCCATAGGGATGAGGGAGGACTTC
CDR3: CSAPIGMREDF

J: TRBJ2-6
D: NA
V: TRBV20-1
size: many
DNA: TGCAGTGCTGCTAGTGGGGCCAACGTCCTGACTTTC
CDR3: CSAASGANVLTF

J: TRBJ2-2
D: NA
V: TRBV6-1
size: many
DNA: TGTGCCAGCAGGGGTAGTGAAGCGAACACCGGGGAGCTGTTTTTT
CDR3: CASRGSEANTGELFF

J: TRBJ1-1
D: NA
V: TRBV3-1
size: many
DNA: TGTGCCAGCAGCCTTAAGGGGTTTGAAGCTTTCTTT
CDR3: CASSLKGFEAFF

J: TRBJ2-7
D: TRBD2
V: TRBV7-2
size: NA
DNA: TGTGCCAACAGCTTTCTACCCCGGGGACTAGCGGAGCAGTACTTC
CDR3: CANSFLPRGLAEQYF

J: TRBJ1-2
D: NA
V: TRBV29-1
size: many
DNA: TGCAGCGTTGCGGGCGGGGCCGACTATGGCTACACCTTC
CDR3: CSVAGGADYGYTF

J: TRBJ1-1
D: NA
V: TRBV5-1
size: many
DNA: TGCGCCAGCAGCTTGGAGGTGTCGGGGAACACTGAAGCTTTCTTT
CDR3: CASSLEVSGNTEAFF